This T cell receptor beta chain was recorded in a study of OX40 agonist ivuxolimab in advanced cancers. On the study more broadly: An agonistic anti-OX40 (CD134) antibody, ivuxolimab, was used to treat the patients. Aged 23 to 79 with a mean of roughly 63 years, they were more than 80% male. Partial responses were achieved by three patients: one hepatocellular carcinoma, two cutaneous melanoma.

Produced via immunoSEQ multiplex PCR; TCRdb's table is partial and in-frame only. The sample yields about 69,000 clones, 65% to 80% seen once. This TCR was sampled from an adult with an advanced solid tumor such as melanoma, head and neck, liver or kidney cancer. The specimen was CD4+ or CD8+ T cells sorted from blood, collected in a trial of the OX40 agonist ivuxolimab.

CDR3 region: CASSFLRRVRAFF. The CDR3 DNA sequence: TGTGCCAGCAGTTTTTTGAGGAGGGTAAGAGCTTTCTTT. The chain combines TRBV28 with TRBJ1-1; the D is unclear. The CDR3 extends over 13 amino acids. Trimming pared 3 bases from V and 10 bases from J, leaving 15 bases between. Per germline, CDR1 MDHEN and CDR2 SYDVKM.